These T cell receptor beta chains were read from a single sample in a study of T cell changes during pregnancy in multiple sclerosis. Here immunoSEQ multiplex PCR was the method, and the copy in TCRdb shows in-frame clones only, minus some. This table has about 38,000 clones, more than 85% appearing once. Source: CD8+ T cells from peripheral blood mononuclear cells, taken after pregnancy. The receptors here all came from a female donor with multiple sclerosis, enrolled in a pregnancy study. The CDR3 runs from the conserved cysteine through the conserved F or W. The order of the fields is CDR3 protein, V gene.

CDR3 protein: CASSRPDSLYGYTF
V gene: TRBV5-6

CDR3 protein: CASSTSWGGDTEAFF
V gene: TRBV9

CDR3 protein: CASTGGPDTEAFF
V gene: TRBV27

CDR3 protein: CASSSYSGGAQFF
V gene: TRBV6-8

CDR3 protein: CASSLPQGPDLVDTIYF
V gene: TRBV7-8

CDR3 protein: CASSSGGRERQPQHF
V gene: TRBV7-9

CDR3 protein: CASSESATGGNTIYF
V gene: TRBV6-1

CDR3 protein: CASSLSADQETQYF
V gene: TRBV5-1

CDR3 protein: CASTTTGTSHRGDEQFF
V gene: TRBV27

CDR3 protein: CASSQGGYMNTEAFF
V gene: TRBV4-1

CDR3 protein: CASTGVVNTEAFF
V gene: TRBV19

CDR3 protein: CASSSLGGVGTEAFF
V gene: TRBV5-6

CDR3 protein: CASSPTDRLDEKLFF
V gene: TRBV9

CDR3 protein: CASSRFWVGHRALGDEQYF
V gene: TRBV19

CDR3 protein: CASSLVGIHEQFF
V gene: TRBV7-9

CDR3 protein: CASTQGEAGELFF
V gene: TRBV6-1

CDR3 protein: CASSLARGGGNEQYF
V gene: TRBV7-6

CDR3 protein: CASSLNGRGGEQFF
V gene: TRBV7-3

CDR3 protein: CASSRLAGVEQFF
V gene: TRBV4-1

CDR3 protein: CASSPGDRGLATNEKLFF
V gene: TRBV4-1